This record looks at one T cell receptor (beta chain) sequence and its context. Its target is unknown. This sample is drawn from a study of monozygotic twins with inflammatory bowel disease. Findings of the study overall: Twins with IBD had fewer clonotypes in common with others than healthy twins, particularly during disease activity.

During cDNA synthesis, UMIs that each contained a 6-nucleotide sample barcode were added by means of template switching. TCRdb reprocessed the 5' RACE reads; each CDR3 protein has one entry and no DNA is given. This repertoire includes over 120,000 distinct CDR3 sequences. Every single donor had a 2.5 ml blood sample drawn. The CDR3 has 16 amino acids. Germline-derived CDR1 and CDR2 are SEHNR and FQNEAQ (reference sequence). The origin of this receptor is a human donor with ulcerative colitis or Crohn's disease, or a healthy co-twin of an affected twin (not recorded which). The V gene is TRBV7-9, the J gene TRBJ2-7; TCRdb selects TRBD2, and the lack of DNA leaves this call unchecked. Input material: blood. The CDR3 here is CASSGPGLAGRDEQYF. Supplemented by reference TRBV7-9 and TRBJ2-7, the full variable domain reads DTGVSQNPRHKITKRGQNVTFRCDPISEHNRLYWYRQTLGQGPEFLTYFQNEAQLEKSRLLSDRFSAERPKGSFSTLEIQRTEQGDSAMYLCASSGPGLAGRDEQYFGPGTRLTVT.